This TCR beta chain was retrieved from a study of T cells in Graves' hyperthyroidism and ophthalmopathy (dated by TCRdb to between 2018 and 2021). As for the study more broadly: Peripheral blood was sampled at the time of initial diagnosis, prior to any treatment. TCR V-J signatures able to tell the groups apart were searched for in a discovery cohort of about a hundred patients, of whom around 42 had Graves' ophthalmopathy and 55 to 65 had stable Graves' hyperthyroidism. An independent validation cohort of around 19 hyperthyroidism patients and about 15 patients who later progressed to ophthalmopathy tested prospective prediction of ophthalmopathy. The 100 discovery patients were randomly split 7:3 into training and test sets. The study also compared thyroid tissue and blood T-cell repertoires from 6 or 7 Graves' hyperthyroidism patients. After blood sampling, hyperthyroidism patients were treated with methimazole at a starting dose of 30 mg daily, and ophthalmopathy patients were treated with high-dose intravenous methylprednisolone. The paper reports TCR Vbeta CDR3 sequencing of approximately 140 peripheral blood samples: under 45 ophthalmopathy, fewer than 80 hyperthyroidism and approximately 17 progressor patients.

In the ophthalmopathy patients, disease was moderately to severely active, with a Clinical Activity Score of 3 or more, a NOSPECS grade of 4 or more, and a duration of less than 3 months. Patients with uncontrolled infections, other autoimmune diseases, pregnancy or lactation were excluded. Diagnoses were based on clinical symptoms, serum thyroxine and TRAb, thyroid ultrasound and orbital computed tomography. PBMCs were isolated from 8 to 10 ml of fresh peripheral blood by Ficoll-Paque density gradient centrifugation. Total RNA was extracted with Trizol reagent, and quality was checked on an Agilent 2100 Bioanalyzer. The table lists this clonotype with many counts. Its antigen remains undetermined. Nothing much larger sits one base from this clone, and base qualities are not available. The TCR beta CDR3 regions were amplified from the RNA transcripts. A first-round RT-PCR of the TCR CDR3 used the HTBI primer set with the Qiagen OneStep RT-PCR kit. Libraries were constructed in a second round of multiplex PCR, after which size selection and purification were performed. Libraries were sequenced paired-end with 100 bp reads on an Illumina HiSeq2000. In the authors' own workflow: SOAPnuke was used to process the raw data, throwing out any read that contained adapters or uncalled bases, had a mean Phred below 15, or lacked an exact constant-primer or identifier match. High-quality paired reads were merged with COPE v1.2.5, and unique nucleotide sequences were defined as clonotypes. MiTCR v1.1 was used to align the clonotypes against IMGT TRBV, TRBD and TRBJ reference segments. The analysis included only V-J combinations with a frequency above 0.0001, which together covered around 99% of the repertoires. A TCS score was defined as the ratio of F50 (clonal expansion) to E x V (chaos), with BLOSUM62-based TCRdist applied between CDR3 peptides within each V-J. Welch's t-statistics and random forest reduced roughly 530 V-J features to 13, which were used in a naive Bayes classifier (R e1071). The raw public reads went through TCRdb reprocessing: fastp at Q25, MiXCR clone calling, in-frame beta chains kept. Each record represents a unique CDR3 protein, reported with the most common genes and DNA among its rows. The V and J calls come from TCRdb's annotation, not from the publication. This sample has 360,000 or so distinct CDR3 sequences in its table, and 13% to 15% of those were observed once. The ten largest clones take up roughly 19% of the sample.

Relative to germline, V is 0 bases shorter and J is 2 bases shorter, with 7 bases between their ends. The CDR3 spans 14 residues, from the cysteine through the phenylalanine. The retained sequence is limited to the CDR3, 42 bases, with the frame set at the first base. As encoded in the germline V gene, CDR1 is SGHVS while CDR2 is FNYEAQ. Study-level results and caveats: Ophthalmopathy was separated from stable hyperthyroidism by a 13 V-J signature model, with approximately 86% sensitivity and 81% to 83% specificity obtained in cross-validation and 80%/75% obtained in testing. Sample size was not statistically predetermined, and blinding of investigators to group allocation was not performed. In validation, the model predicted progression to ophthalmopathy a median of about 6 months before onset, with around 70% sensitivity and about 75% specificity. Most expanded thyroid clonotypes (frequency above 0.001) were also detected in blood, suggesting blood repertoires may reflect thyroid immune responses.

The chain is assembled from TRBV7-6 and TRBJ2-5, with the D segment identity uncertain. The sample taken for sequencing was blood. The clonotype originates from a woman aged 55 to 70 with Graves' ophthalmopathy. The DNA reads TGTGCCAGCAGCTTAGCGCAGTTACAAGAGACCCAGTACTTC. The encoded protein is CASSLAQLQETQYF.